Below, one T cell receptor (beta chain) is given with its context. Participant reports of clinical history set cohort assignment. The data originate from a study of blood T cell repertoires in COVID-19. Study summary: Samples came from the United States, Italy and Spain, spanning acute and convalescent COVID-19. PBMCs, B-cell-depleted T cells, or T cells were the source of the cDNA or gDNA that made up the material.

The germline V gene has CDR1 SGHNT and CDR2 YYREEE (reference sequence). The length of the CDR3 is 14 residues. V dropped 4 bases and J dropped 5; count of bases not matched to a gene: 9. The repertoire was sequenced with immunoSEQ multiplex PCR; TCRdb's copy has only in-frame clones and lacks some. Among approximately 200,000 clones, approximately 90% were seen once, and the ten largest hold around 10%. The sample was PBMCs or T cells enriched from blood (not recorded which). The chain carries TRBV5-4 and TRBJ2-7; 7 bases align to TRBD1. The clonotype was recovered from a man aged 18 to 29 with acute COVID-19. This CDR3 reads CASSNTDRANEQYF. The CDR3 DNA sequence: TGTGCCAGCAGCAATACCGACAGGGCAAACGAGCAGTACTTC. The variable domain in full, completed from reference TRBV5-4 and TRBJ2-7, reads ETGVTQSPTHLIKTRGQQVTLRCSSQSGHNTVSWYQQALGQGPQFIFQYYREEENGRGNFPPRFSGLQFPNYSSELNVNALELDDSALYLCASSNTDRANEQYFGPGTRLTVT.